Shown below are 21 T cell receptor beta chains from a single sample sequenced in a study of blood T cells in healthy people across ages. Primed by a sample-barcoded 5' primer and a J-beta primer mix, a second PCR proceeded for about 6 to 11 cycles. TCRdb called the 5' RACE reads again in MiXCR, with one record for every CDR3 protein. Of some 1.5 million distinct CDR3 sequences in the sample, approximately 30% were seen once. The specimen was blood. These receptors were collected from a woman in her twenties or thirties in good health.

In regard to this clonotype: This may arise from a read error, as a much more abundant clone is one base away. This chain connects TRBV2 to TRBJ2-5; 7 bases line up with TRBD2. In germline, CDR1 is SNHLY, CDR2 FYNNEI. The length of the CDR3 is 13 residues. Losses at the gene ends were 6 bases for V and 3 bases for J; bases not matched to a gene: 4. This CDR3 is CASRTGLEETQYF. CDR3 DNA sequence: TGTGCCAGCAGGACCGGACTAGAAGAGACCCAGTACTTC.

A note on this clonotype: The junction departs from the called germline gene at one end, perhaps through a read error. V is TRBV7-9 and J is TRBJ2-2, with D uncertain. This CDR3 is 14 amino acids long. Germline V CDR1 and CDR2: SEHNR, FQNEAQ (reference sequence). The CDR3 bases are TGTGCCTGCAGCTTATCGACGGACGTCTGGGAGCTGTTTTTT. Protein product: CACSLSTDVWELFF. The variable domain in full, completed from reference TRBV7-9 and TRBJ2-2, reads DTGVSQNPRHKITKRGQNVTFRCDPISEHNRLYWYRQTLGQGPEFLTYFQNEAQLEKSRLLSDRFSAERPKGSFSTLEIQRTEQGDSAMYLCACSLSTDVWELFFGEGSRLTVL.

This clonotype was seen a handful of times. This chain links TRBV29-1 with TRBJ2-6; D remains ambiguous. The CDR3 covers 14 residues. Deletions cut 3 bases from V and 0 bases from J, with 6 bases between. Germline V CDR1 and CDR2: SQVTM, ANQGSEA. The CDR3 here is CSVDGGSGANVLTF. The CDR3 nucleotides are TGCAGCGTTGACGGTGGCTCTGGGGCCAACGTCCTGACTTTC.

A note on this clonotype: A single base separates this from a much larger clone, so it may be a read error. V usage is TRBV10-3 and J usage is TRBJ2-5; TRBD1 is a possible D gene (6 bases). The J call may be in error: the DNA end matches TRBJ2-7 better. This CDR3 region has 14 residues. Germline V CDR1 and CDR2: ENHRY, SYGVKD. The CDR3 sequence: CTISETGTRYEQYF. The CDR3 DNA is TGTACCATCAGTGAAACCGGGACAAGATACGAGCAGTACTTC.

This clonotype was observed a handful of times. V and J are TRBV20-1 and TRBJ1-5, with TRBD1 matching over 7 bases. The CDR3 extends over 15 amino acids. Trimming cost V 6 bases and J 1 base; bases outside gene matches: 9. Germline V gives CDR1 DFQATT, CDR2 SNEGSKA (reference sequence). The CDR3 loop is CSAPKGADSNQPQHF. As DNA, the CDR3 is TGCAGTGCCCCGAAGGGGGCCGACAGCAATCAGCCCCAGCATTTT.

The rearrangement uses TRBV7-9 and TRBJ1-6; no clear D. V lost 4 bases and J 4 bases, leaving 14 bases between the germline ends. Germline values: CDR1 SEHNR, CDR2 FQNEAQ (reference sequence). CDR3 length: 16 amino acids. The CDR3: CASSSTGIRYNSPLHF. CDR3 sequence (DNA): TGTGCCAGCAGCTCCACGGGGATTAGGTATAATTCACCCCTCCACTTT.

This rearrangement joins TRBV20-1 to TRBJ2-2, with D perhaps matching TRBD2 (5 bases). Germline V gives CDR1 DFQATT, CDR2 SNEGSKA (reference sequence). V was pared by 4 bases and J by 3 bases, with 9 bases between. The CDR3 has 13 residues. The DNA for the CDR3 is TGCAGTGCTAATCGGGAAGACACCGGGGAGCTGTTTTTT. It yields the protein CSANREDTGELFF.

The chain joins TRBV28 to TRBJ2-5; D is unclear. Trimming removed 3 bases from V and 1 base from J, with 9 bases in between. The CDR3 is made up of 14 amino acids. Germline lookup yields CDR1 MDHEN and CDR2 SYDVKM. Here the CDR3 reads CASSFTKLQETQYF. Here the CDR3 DNA reads TGTGCCAGCAGTTTTACTAAGCTCCAAGAGACCCAGTACTTC.

The chain couples TRBV12-3 or TRBV12-4 to TRBJ2-7; 7 bases fit TRBD1. J lost 3 bases, V lost 7 bases, and 9 bases had no gene match. This CDR3 has 14 amino acids. The CDR3 loop reads CASTPGRGNYEQYF. The DNA for the CDR3 is TGTGCCAGCACCCCAGGCAGGGGGAACTACGAGCAGTACTTC.

Regarding this clonotype: Compared with germline, one end of the junction differs, possibly owing to a read error. The J gene is TRBJ1-4, the V gene TRBV29-1; D is uncertain. CDR1 and CDR2 (germline): SQVTM, ANQGSEA. The CDR3 is made up of 14 amino acids. CDR3 DNA sequence: TGCAGCGTTGGAAGGAGAGGTGCTAATGAAAAACGGTTTTTT. Translation: CSVGRRGANEKRFF.

This clonotype has more than one count but fewer than ten. The gene calls are TRBV7-6 and TRBJ1-2; D gene ambiguous. Trimming cost V 5 bases and J 4 bases, with 20 bases left between them. Germline assignment: CDR1 SGHVS and CDR2 FNYEAQ. This CDR3 is built from 16 residues. CDR3: CASSPTVNTGSYGYTF. The CDR3 nucleotides are TGTGCCAGCAGCCCGACCGTAAACACGGGAAGCTATGGCTACACCTTC. The entire variable domain, with the rest obtained from reference TRBV7-6 and TRBJ1-2, is as follows: GAGVSQSPRYKVTKRGQDVALRCDPISGHVSLYWYRQALGQGPEFLTYFNYEAQQDKSGLPNDRFSAERPEGSISTLTIQRTEQRDSAMYRCASSPTVNTGSYGYTFGSGTRLTVV.

This clonotype was seen a few times. V gene TRBV20-1 combines with J gene TRBJ1-5, with D possibly matching TRBD1 (5 bases). The V gene lost 6 bases and the J gene lost 7 bases, with 13 bases spanning the gap. The CDR3 length is 12 residues. Germline V CDR1 and CDR2: DFQATT, SNEGSKA (reference sequence). CDR3 region: CSAGGGGQPQHF. The CDR3 nucleotides are TGCAGTGCCGGGGGAGGAGGGCAGCCCCAGCATTTT.

A few counts support this clonotype. The J gene is TRBJ2-1, the V gene TRBV4-2; 9 nucleotides line up with TRBD2. CDR1 and CDR2 (germline): LGHNA, YNFKEQ. V was clipped by 5 bases and J by 14 bases; unmatched bases: 13. The CDR3 is 14 amino acids. The CDR3 reads CASSSGASGAREFF. The CDR3 DNA follows: TGTGCCAGCAGCTCGGGCGCTAGCGGGGCCCGAGAGTTCTTC.

This clonotype was seen more than once but under ten times. The J gene is TRBJ2-3, the V gene TRBV12-3 or TRBV12-4; D is unresolved. The CDR3 has 13 residues. Trimming took 8 bases from V and 6 from J, leaving 15 bases between them. CDR3 amino acids: CASLVLGWDTQYF. The CDR3 nucleotides read TGTGCCAGCCTTGTGCTAGGGTGGGATACGCAGTATTTT.

On this clonotype: It is likely a read error, because the conserved phenylalanine at the end of the CDR3 is missing. The chain has TRBV7-6 and TRBJ2-5; D is ambiguous. The CDR3 contains 11 residues. V lost 5 bases to trimming and J lost 3 bases, with 4 bases between them. The germline CDR1 and CDR2 sequences are SGHVS and FNYEAQ. The CDR3 is CASSQKETQYC. Written as DNA, the CDR3 is TGTGCCAGCAGCCAGAAAGAGACCCAGTACTGC.

This clonotype occurred a few times. This chain links TRBV20-1 with TRBJ2-5; 12 bases are a match to TRBD2. Germline V gives CDR1 DFQATT, CDR2 SNEGSKA (reference sequence). The CDR3 totals 15 residues. Losses at the gene ends were 0 bases for V and 3 bases for J; bases not matched to a gene: 2. CDR3 amino acids: CSARDRLAGEETQYF. The CDR3 nucleotides read TGCAGTGCTAGAGATCGACTAGCGGGAGAAGAGACCCAGTACTTC.

The chain combines TRBV6-6 with TRBJ2-7, with D perhaps TRBD1 (6 bases). The germline V gene encodes CDR1 MNHNY and CDR2 SVGAGI (reference sequence). Trimming stripped 7 bases from V and 7 bases from J, with 20 bases between. There are 14 residues in the CDR3. CDR3 amino acids: CASKKGESYNEQYF. DNA of the CDR3: TGTGCCAGCAAAAAGGGGGAGTCCTACAATGAGCAGTACTTC.

This chain uses TRBV6-1 with TRBJ2-3; TRBD2 matches at 8 bases. CDR1 is MNHNS and CDR2 is SASEGT in the germline V gene. There are 17 residues in the CDR3. The V and J ends lost 2 bases and 0 bases, in that order; junction bases with no gene match: 7. DNA of the CDR3: TGTGCCAGCAGTGAAAATTTCGGCGGGGGGAGCACAGATACGCAGTATTTT. This gives the protein CASSENFGGGSTDTQYF.

The J gene is TRBJ1-2, the V gene TRBV20-1; TRBD1 aligns across 7 bases. This CDR3 has 14 residues. V trimming: 0 bases; J trimming: 6 bases; junction bases outside the gene matches: 7. Germline CDR1 DFQATT, CDR2 SNEGSKA (reference sequence). CDR3 bases: TGCAGTGCTAGAGAGCAGGGGGGTGGAGATGGCTACACCTTC. The encoded protein is CSAREQGGGDGYTF.

The gene calls are TRBV9 and TRBJ2-1, with 8 bases aligning to TRBD1. In germline, CDR1 is SGDLS, CDR2 YYNGEE. The J segment lost 8 bases and the V segment lost 4 bases, leaving 14 bases of the junction unmatched. The CDR3 sequence is 16 residues long. The CDR3 DNA follows: TGTGCCAGCAGCCCGCGGACAGGGCAGTTGGGTGATGAGCAGTTCTTC. This translates into CASSPRTGQLGDEQFF.

This clonotype appeared a few times. The chain employs TRBV30 and TRBJ2-2; D is unclear. Looked up from germline, CDR1 is GTSNPN and CDR2 is SVGIG (reference sequence). The V and J ends lost 2 bases and 9 bases respectively, with 10 bases between them. The CDR3 is 12 amino acids. CDR3 sequence (DNA): TGTGCCTGGAGTAGACCCCTACGGGAGCTGTTTTTT. Protein product: CAWSRPLRELFF.